This T cell receptor (beta chain) is drawn from a study of Tregs in tolerant kidney transplant recipients. On the study more broadly: Sorting of CD4+CD25+CD127- cells followed approximately three-day belatacept mixed lymphocyte reactions, sometimes with approximately five-day graft donor restimulation. Antibodies separated recipient from donor cells.

In regard to this clone: Antigen unknown.

Only in-frame clones appear in the TCRdb table, and some are missing; sequencing was by immunoSEQ multiplex PCR. Of approximately 30,000 clones listed, roughly four fifths were seen once; the top ten hold around 2%. V lost 5 bases and J lost 0, with 17 bases in between. CDR3 length: 16 amino acids. Germline CDR1 SGHAT, CDR2 FQNNGV. Study-level points and caveats: Activated donor B cell expansion appeared to reveal the most relevant donor-specific TCRbeta repertoire.

V gene TRBV11-2 combines with J gene TRBJ2-7; TRBD2 is a possible D gene (7 bases). Sequences were obtained from Tregs from blood cultured with allogeneic cells. The sequence was collected from a human donor in good health. CDR3 in amino acids: CASSPVRGGRSYEQYF. The CDR3 DNA follows: TGTGCCAGCAGCCCAGTGAGGGGGGGCCGCTCCTACGAGCAGTACTTC. The whole variable domain, filled in from reference TRBV11-2 and TRBJ2-7, reads EAGVAQSPRYKIIEKRQSVAFWCNPISGHATLYWYQQILGQGPKLLIQFQNNGVVDDSQLPKDRFSAERLKGVDSTLKIQPAKLEDSAVYLCASSPVRGGRSYEQYFGPGTRLTVT.